This entry describes one T cell receptor beta chain. This clone's antigen is unknown. No base quality information exists; no much larger clone differs at one position. Trimming removed 1 base from V and 5 bases from J, leaving 6 bases between the germline ends. The CDR3 runs 13 amino acids, cysteine and phenylalanine included. The entry retains the CDR3 DNA only, 39 bases that are in frame from base 1. Per the germline V gene, SGHTA is the CDR1 and FQGTGA is the CDR2. In Seattle, one collaborating source enrolled patients while the infection was active and tracked those patients longitudinally over the course of disease. Each collaborating institution followed its own protocols to collect whole blood in K2EDTA tubes. For TCRbeta analysis, collaborators shipped samples as frozen whole blood, isolated PBMCs, or DNA extracted from either of those sample types. The data originate from a study of blood T cell repertoires in COVID-19 (dated by TCRdb to 2018 to 2021). As for the study more broadly: Collaborator samples came from the United States, Italy and Spain and covered acute and convalescent phases of COVID-19. The prospective study material was composed of cDNA or gDNA derived from T cells, B-cell-depleted T cells, or PBMCs. Deeply sampled blood TCRbeta repertoires from subjects exposed to, actively infected with, or recovered from COVID-19 were included in the dataset. The repertoires were released in a freely available public database meant as a resource for research on the immune response to SARS-CoV-2. Samples were obtained from the ongoing ImmuneRACE study (first 160 participants) and from about 1,300 subjects provided by 6 global collaborators. Sample metadata almost always included a de-identified subject ID, COVID-19 status, age in years and sex. Where available, HLA class I and class II types were obtained from metadata supplied by the sample provider rather than from assay-based typing.

Results and caveats for the whole study, not just this receptor: The amount of clinical and demographic metadata varied by source and participant and was provided uncurated.

TCRbeta CDR3 regions were amplified from genomic DNA using the immunoSEQ Assay, a bias-controlled multiplex PCR. Turning to the authors' computational methods: Within the assay, amplification of reference gene primers was used to estimate how many nucleated cells each sample contained. To quantify the absolute abundance of each unique TCRbeta CDR3 rearrangement, sequence reads were collapsed and filtered. Productive Simpson clonality was computed per sample as the square root of Simpson's diversity index over productive rearrangements. TCRdb's version of the immuneACCESS table is confined to in-frame rearrangements and falls short of the full clone set. An unresolved V gene accounts for under half of the shortfall where checked; the remainder is of unknown origin. D and trimming come from the DNA, and the V and J calls and clone size come from that table. This sample has 200,000 to 300,000 clones in its table, and around 84% of those were observed once. The ten largest make up approximately 5.1% of the sample.

The chain was built from TRBV7-3 and TRBJ2-1; the D gene is unclear. The sequenced sample consisted of peripheral blood. This receptor was obtained from a woman aged 55 to 70 with COVID-19, enrolled during active disease. The CDR3 has the sequence CASSLSRNNEQFF. At the DNA level, the sequence is TGTGCCAGCAGCTTAAGCAGGAACAATGAGCAGTTCTTC.